This TCR beta chain was sequenced during a study of blood T cells in healthy people across ages. Study information: Template switching captured about one barcoded beta molecule per two T cells.

Primed by a sample-barcoded 5' primer and a J-beta primer mix, a second PCR proceeded for about 6 to 11 cycles. There were at least 2.5 million CDR3-containing paired-end reads obtained from each sample. TCRdb re-analysed the 5' RACE reads in MiXCR, keeping a single row per CDR3 protein. The data hold around 750,000 distinct CDR3 sequences, with about 55% observed a single time. Study results and limitations: Across samples, TCR beta diversity tracked strongly with naive T cell percentage. Donors of long life had a larger count of naive CD4+ cells and greater diversity than aged donors.

In regard to this clonotype: Its antigen is not identified.

Looked up from germline, CDR1 is SGHTA and CDR2 is FQGNSA. This CDR3 region has 11 residues. Deletions cut 5 bases from V and 10 bases from J, with 9 bases between. This receptor was identified in an elderly man in good health. Sequencing was done on a sample of blood. The chain employs TRBV7-2 and TRBJ2-1; D ambiguous. CDR3 residues: CASSPRKEQFF. The CDR3 nucleotides are TGTGCCAGCAGCCCCCGTAAGGAGCAGTTCTTC.